The clone carrying this T cell receptor (beta chain) was picked up a small number of times. Its specificity is not known. The data stem from a study of T cells in Graves' hyperthyroidism and ophthalmopathy. CDR1 and CDR2 (germline): SGHTA, FQGNSA. CDR3 size: 15 residues. Losses at the gene ends were 5 bases for V and 2 bases for J; bases not matched to a gene: 7. General observations from the study: In the blood, most expanded thyroid clonotypes above 0.001 appeared as well.

Uncontrolled infection, other autoimmune disease, pregnancy or lactation led to exclusion. It was 10 ml of fresh peripheral blood that supplied the PBMCs. RNA transcripts yielded amplified TCR beta CDR3 regions. HTBI primers were the set used in a first-round RT-PCR of the TCR CDR3. TCRdb re-derived calls from the multiplex PCR reads in MiXCR, one entry per CDR3 protein. The sample includes roughly 800,000 distinct CDR3 sequences, over 35% of them seen just once. The sample was blood. The clonotype originates from a man between 18 and 35 years old with Graves' hyperthyroidism. This sequence joins TRBV7-2 and TRBJ2-7; 9 bases match TRBD1. The CDR3 bases are TGTGCCAGCAGCCCGGGACAGGGCTTTCCCTACGAGCAGTACTTC. This codes for CASSPGQGFPYEQYF.